Presented here are 11 T cell receptor beta chains from one specimen sequenced in a study of CD8 T cells in Susac syndrome (dated by TCRdb to 2018 to 2020). The library was made by the immunoSEQ multiplex PCR assay. RNA was extracted using the RNeasy kit, and about 0.5 to 1 microgram was reverse transcribed with random hexamers. The public reads were run again by TCRdb, first through fastp at Q25 and then through MiXCR, and only productive beta chains were kept. Each entry is one CDR3 protein sequence, shown with its most common DNA and genes. The sample contains about 300,000 distinct CDR3 sequences, about 91% of them found a single time. The leading ten clones occupy roughly 0.064% of the sample. The sample taken for sequencing was CD4+ T cells from PBMCs. The origin of the receptors is a human donor with multiple sclerosis.

The chain links TRBV4-1 to TRBJ2-7; no firm D call. The CDR3 has 14 residues. V was pared by 2 bases and J by 0 bases, with 8 bases between. Germline V gives CDR1 MGHRA, CDR2 YSYEKL. CDR3 sequence: CASSQPVSSYEQYF. CDR3 coding DNA: TGCGCCAGCAGCCAACCCGTAAGCTCCTACGAGCAGTACTTC.

J is TRBJ2-4 and V is TRBV29-1, with D tentatively TRBD2 (6 bases). The CDR3 consists of 12 residues. From germline, CDR1 is SQVTM and CDR2 ANQGSEA. V shed 3 bases and J shed 7 bases, with 10 bases lying between them. As DNA, the CDR3 is TGCAGCGTTGATCGGGGGTACAACATTCAGTACTTC. This sequence encodes CSVDRGYNIQYF.

The chain links TRBV19 to TRBJ2-2; D may correspond to TRBD1 or TRBD2 (7 bases each). Germline V gene data show CDR1 as LNHDA and CDR2 as SQIVND (reference sequence). This CDR3 is built from 15 residues. The V end was cut by 6 bases, the J end by 4 bases, with 15 bases between. The CDR3 sequence is CASRKRDSPTGELFF. CDR3 nucleotide sequence: TGTGCCAGTAGGAAGCGGGACAGCCCCACCGGGGAGCTGTTTTTT. Filled out from reference TRBV19 and TRBJ2-2, the complete variable domain reads DGGITQSPKYLFRKEGQNVTLSCEQNLNHDAMYWYRQDPGQGLRLIYYSQIVNDFQKGDIAEGYSVSREKKESFPLTVTSAQKNPTAFYLCASRKRDSPTGELFFGEGSRLTVL.

This clonotype appeared a single time. The chain recombines TRBV9 with TRBJ2-3, with no clear D. CDR1 SGDLS and CDR2 YYNGEE come from the germline V gene. The CDR3 is 14 residues long. V lost 0 bases and J 2 bases, leaving 7 bases between the germline ends. The CDR3 sequence: CASSVDSATDTQYF. CDR3 bases: TGTGCCAGCAGCGTAGATTCCGCCACAGATACGCAGTATTTT.

The chain uses TRBV20-1 and TRBJ2-5; D gene unclear. CDR1 and CDR2 from the germline V gene are DFQATT and SNEGSKA (reference sequence). Between the trimmed V and J ends, which lost 3 bases and 5 bases, there was a span of 7 bases. CDR3 length equals 11 residues. The CDR3 nucleotides are TGCAGTGCTAGTAGTGAGGAGACCCAGTACTTC. Amino acid sequence: CSASSEETQYF.

This rearrangement joins TRBV6-4 to TRBJ2-7; D unclear. The CDR3 length is 13 residues. CDR1 is MRHNA and CDR2 is SNTAGT in the germline V gene. V lost 6 bases and J 3 bases, leaving 12 bases between the germline ends. The CDR3 region has the DNA TGTGCCAGCAGCTTCTACCAAGGCTACGAGCAGTACTTC. It specifies CASSFYQGYEQYF.

This chain joins TRBV7-2 and TRBJ1-2; D may be TRBD1 (6 bases). Germline lookup yields CDR1 SGHTA and CDR2 FQGNSA. V dropped 5 bases and J dropped 4 bases, with 11 bases sitting between them. CDR3 length equals 13 residues. CDR3 in DNA: TGTGCCAGCAGCCCGGACAGACTCTATGGCTACACCTTC. Translating it yields CASSPDRLYGYTF.

The rearrangement joins TRBV4-1 to TRBJ2-2; no firm D call. The ends were cut back, 0 bases at V and 5 bases at J, with 16 bases in the middle. Germline values: CDR1 MGHRA, CDR2 YSYEKL. The CDR3 is 17 amino acids. The CDR3 nucleotides read TGCGCCAGCAGCCAAGATGTCGTCGCCCGCGGAACCGGGGAGCTGTTTTTT. Translating it yields CASSQDVVARGTGELFF.

The chain uses TRBV6-6 and TRBJ2-7, with D possibly called TRBD1 or TRBD2 (5 bases each). V lost 10 bases, J lost 1 base, and 17 bases lay in between. Germline V gives CDR1 MNHNY, CDR2 SVGAGI (reference sequence). The CDR3 is 14 residues long. The CDR3 nucleotides are TGTGCCACCGTGGGGGATCAGGCTTCCTACGAGCAGTACTTC. It translates to CATVGDQASYEQYF.

The rearrangement links TRBV29-1 to TRBJ1-5; 8 bases align to TRBD1. Germline-derived CDR1 and CDR2 are SQVTM and ANQGSEA. With 4 bases clipped from V and 6 bases from J, the junction kept 8 bases outside the gene matches. The CDR3 covers 14 residues. This chain's CDR3 is CSVGFAGGSQPQHF. CDR3 coding DNA: TGCAGCGTTGGGTTTGCAGGGGGCAGTCAGCCCCAGCATTTT.

The chain joins TRBV7-9 to TRBJ2-2; D is perhaps TRBD1 or TRBD2 (6 bases each). The CDR3 covers 16 residues. V was trimmed by 7 bases and J by 1 base, leaving 16 bases between them. The germline gives CDR1 SEHNR, CDR2 FQNEAQ (reference sequence). The CDR3 sequence: CASTALGGLNTGELFF. CDR3 DNA: TGTGCCAGCACCGCGTTGGGGGGCCTGAACACCGGGGAGCTGTTTTTT.